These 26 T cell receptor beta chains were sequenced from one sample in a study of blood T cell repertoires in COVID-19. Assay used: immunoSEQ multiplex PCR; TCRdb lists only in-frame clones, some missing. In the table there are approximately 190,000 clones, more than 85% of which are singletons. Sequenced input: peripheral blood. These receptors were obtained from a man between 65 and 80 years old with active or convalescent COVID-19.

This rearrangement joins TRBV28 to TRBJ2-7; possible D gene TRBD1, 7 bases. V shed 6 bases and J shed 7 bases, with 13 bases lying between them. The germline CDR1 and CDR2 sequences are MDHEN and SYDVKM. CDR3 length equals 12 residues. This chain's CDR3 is CASRLQGGEQYF. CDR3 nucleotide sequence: TGTGCCAGCAGGCTTCAGGGGGGAGAGCAGTACTTC.

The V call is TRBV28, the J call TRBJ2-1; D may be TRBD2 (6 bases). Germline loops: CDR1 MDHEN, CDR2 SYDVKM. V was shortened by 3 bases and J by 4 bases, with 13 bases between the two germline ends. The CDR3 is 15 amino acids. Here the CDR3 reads CASSFSGGVYNEQFF. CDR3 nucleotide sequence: TGTGCCAGCAGTTTTAGTGGCGGGGTATACAATGAGCAGTTCTTC. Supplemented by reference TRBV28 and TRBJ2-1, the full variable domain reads DVKVTQSSRYLVKRTGEKVFLECVQDMDHENMFWYRQDPGLGLRLIYFSYDVKMKEKGDIPEGYSVSREKKERFSLILESASTNQTSMYLCASSFSGGVYNEQFFGPGTRLTVL.

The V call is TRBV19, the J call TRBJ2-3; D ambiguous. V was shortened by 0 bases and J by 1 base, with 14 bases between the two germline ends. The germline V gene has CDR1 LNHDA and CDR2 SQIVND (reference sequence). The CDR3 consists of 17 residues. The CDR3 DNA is TGTGCCAGTAGTATAGATCGTACAACGATTGGCACAGATACGCAGTATTTT. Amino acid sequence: CASSIDRTTIGTDTQYF.

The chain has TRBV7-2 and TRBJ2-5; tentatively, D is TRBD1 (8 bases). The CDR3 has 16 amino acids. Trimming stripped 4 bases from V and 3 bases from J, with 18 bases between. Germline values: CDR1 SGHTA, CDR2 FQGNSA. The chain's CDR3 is CASSWWRTGGEETQYF. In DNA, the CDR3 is TGTGCCAGCAGCTGGTGGCGCACAGGGGGGGAAGAGACCCAGTACTTC.

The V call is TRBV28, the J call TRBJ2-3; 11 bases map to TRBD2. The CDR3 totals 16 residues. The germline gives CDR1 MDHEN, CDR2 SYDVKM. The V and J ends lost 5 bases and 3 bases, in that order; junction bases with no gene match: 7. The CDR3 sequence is CASSLSSGGMTDTQYF. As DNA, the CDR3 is TGTGCCAGCAGTCTCTCTAGCGGGGGGATGACAGATACGCAGTATTTT.

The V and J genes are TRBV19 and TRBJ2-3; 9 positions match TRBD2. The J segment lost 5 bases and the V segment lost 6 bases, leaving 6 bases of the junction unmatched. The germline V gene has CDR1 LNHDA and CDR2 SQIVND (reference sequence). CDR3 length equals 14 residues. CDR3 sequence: CASSRTSAVDTQYF. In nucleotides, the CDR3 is TGTGCCAGTAGCAGGACTAGCGCTGTAGATACGCAGTATTTT.

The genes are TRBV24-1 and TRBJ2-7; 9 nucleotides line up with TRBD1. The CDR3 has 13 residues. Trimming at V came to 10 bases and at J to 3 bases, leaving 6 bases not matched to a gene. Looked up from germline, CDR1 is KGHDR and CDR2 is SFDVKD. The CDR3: CATPDRGVYEQYF. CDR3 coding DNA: TGTGCCACTCCGGACAGGGGCGTCTACGAGCAGTACTTC.

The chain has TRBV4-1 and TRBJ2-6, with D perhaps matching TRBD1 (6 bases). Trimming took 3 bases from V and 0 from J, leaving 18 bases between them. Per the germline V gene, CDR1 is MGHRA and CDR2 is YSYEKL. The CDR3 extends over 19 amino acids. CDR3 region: CASSQLLGGMGSGANVLTF. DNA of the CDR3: TGCGCCAGCAGCCAGCTGTTAGGGGGAATGGGCTCTGGGGCCAACGTCCTGACTTTC.

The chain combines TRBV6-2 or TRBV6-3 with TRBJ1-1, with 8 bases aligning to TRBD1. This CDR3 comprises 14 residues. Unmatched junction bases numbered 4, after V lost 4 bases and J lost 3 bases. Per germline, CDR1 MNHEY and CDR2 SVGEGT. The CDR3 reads CASSSRGRDTEAFF. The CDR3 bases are TGTGCCAGCAGTTCCAGGGGGCGAGACACTGAAGCTTTCTTT.

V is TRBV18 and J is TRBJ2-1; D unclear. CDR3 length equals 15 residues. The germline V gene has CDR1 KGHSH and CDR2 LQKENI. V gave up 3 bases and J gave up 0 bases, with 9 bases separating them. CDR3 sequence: CASSPSTISYNEQFF. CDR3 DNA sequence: TGTGCCAGCTCACCCTCGACAATCTCCTACAATGAGCAGTTCTTC. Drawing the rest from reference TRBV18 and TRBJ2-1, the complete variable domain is NAGVMQNPRHLVRRRGQEARLRCSPMKGHSHVYWYRQLPEEGLKFMVYLQKENIIDESGMPKERFSAEFPKEGPSILRIQQVVRGDSAAYFCASSPSTISYNEQFFGPGTRLTVL.

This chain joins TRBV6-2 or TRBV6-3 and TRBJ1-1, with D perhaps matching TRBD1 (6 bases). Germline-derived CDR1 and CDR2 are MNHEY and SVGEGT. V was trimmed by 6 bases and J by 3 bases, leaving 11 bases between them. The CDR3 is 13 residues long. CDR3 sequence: CASSAGAHTEAFF. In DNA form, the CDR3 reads TGTGCCAGCAGCGCGGGGGCCCACACTGAAGCTTTCTTT.

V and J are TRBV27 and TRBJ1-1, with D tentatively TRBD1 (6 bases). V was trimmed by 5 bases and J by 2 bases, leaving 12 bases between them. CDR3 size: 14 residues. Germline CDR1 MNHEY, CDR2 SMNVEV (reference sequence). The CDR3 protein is CASSRGQFNTEAFF. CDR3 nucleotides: TGTGCCAGCAGTAGGGGACAATTCAACACTGAAGCTTTCTTT.

In DNA, the CDR3 is TGTGCCAGCAGGAAAACTAGCGGAGGGGGGGATGAGCAGTTCTTC. This encodes CASRKTSGGGDEQFF. The chain uses TRBV6-5 and TRBJ2-1; 8 nucleotides agree with TRBD2. The CDR3 has 15 residues. The germline V gene has CDR1 MNHEY and CDR2 SVGAGI. After removal of 6 bases from V and 8 bases from J, the junction contained 12 bases not matched to a gene.

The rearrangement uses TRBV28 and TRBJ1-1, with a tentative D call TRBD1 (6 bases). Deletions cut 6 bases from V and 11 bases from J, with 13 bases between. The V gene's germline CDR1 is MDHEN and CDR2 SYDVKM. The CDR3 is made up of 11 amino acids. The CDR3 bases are TGTGCCAGCAGGACAGACAGGAAGGCTTTCTTT. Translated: CASRTDRKAFF.

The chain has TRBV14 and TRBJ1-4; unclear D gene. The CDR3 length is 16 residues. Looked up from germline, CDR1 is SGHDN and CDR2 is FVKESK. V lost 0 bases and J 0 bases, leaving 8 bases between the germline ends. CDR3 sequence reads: CASSQDLRATNEKLFF. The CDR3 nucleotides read TGTGCCAGCAGCCAAGATCTGAGGGCAACTAATGAAAAACTGTTTTTT. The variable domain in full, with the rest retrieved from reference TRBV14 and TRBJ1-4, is EAGVTQFPSHSVIEKGQTVTLRCDPISGHDNLYWYRRVMGKEIKFLLHFVKESKQDESGMPNNRFLAERTGGTYSTLKVQPAELEDSGVYFCASSQDLRATNEKLFFGSGTQLSVL.

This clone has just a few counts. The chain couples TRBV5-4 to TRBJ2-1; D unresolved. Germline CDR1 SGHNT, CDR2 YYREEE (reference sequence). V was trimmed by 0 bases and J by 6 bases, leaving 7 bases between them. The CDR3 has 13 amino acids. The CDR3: CASSLVEANEQFF. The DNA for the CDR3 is TGTGCCAGCAGCTTGGTCGAGGCCAATGAGCAGTTCTTC.

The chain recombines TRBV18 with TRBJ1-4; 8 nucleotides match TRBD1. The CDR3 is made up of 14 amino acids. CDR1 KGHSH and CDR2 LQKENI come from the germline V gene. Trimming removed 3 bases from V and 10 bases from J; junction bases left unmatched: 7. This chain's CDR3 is CASSPISGQGKLFF. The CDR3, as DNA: TGTGCCAGCTCACCGATATCTGGACAGGGAAAACTGTTTTTT.

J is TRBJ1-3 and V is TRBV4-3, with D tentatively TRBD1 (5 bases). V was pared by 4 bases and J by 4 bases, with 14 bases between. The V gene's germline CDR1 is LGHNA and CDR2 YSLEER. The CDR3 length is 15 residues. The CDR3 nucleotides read TGCGCCAGCAGCCCCTTGGGGCAGGGAGGAAACACCATATATTTT. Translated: CASSPLGQGGNTIYF.

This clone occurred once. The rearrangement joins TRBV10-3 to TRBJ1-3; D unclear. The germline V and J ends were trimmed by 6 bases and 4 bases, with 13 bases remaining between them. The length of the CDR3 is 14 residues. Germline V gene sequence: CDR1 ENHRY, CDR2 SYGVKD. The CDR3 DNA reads TGTGCCATCAGGGGAGTGGGGAACGGAAACACCATATATTTT. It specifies CAIRGVGNGNTIYF.

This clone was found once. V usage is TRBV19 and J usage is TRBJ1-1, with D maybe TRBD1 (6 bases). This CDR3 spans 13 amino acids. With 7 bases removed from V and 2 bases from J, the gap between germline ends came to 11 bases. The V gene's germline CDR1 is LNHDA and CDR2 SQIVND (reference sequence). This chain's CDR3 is CASTKDRNTEAFF. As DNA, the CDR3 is TGTGCCAGTACTAAGGACAGAAACACTGAAGCTTTCTTT.

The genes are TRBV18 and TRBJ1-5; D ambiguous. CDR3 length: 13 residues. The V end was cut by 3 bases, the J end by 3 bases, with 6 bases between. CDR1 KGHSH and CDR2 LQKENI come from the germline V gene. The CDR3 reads CASSPGNNQPQHF. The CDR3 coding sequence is TGTGCCAGCTCACCCGGGAACAATCAGCCCCAGCATTTT. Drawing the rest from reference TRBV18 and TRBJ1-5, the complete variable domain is NAGVMQNPRHLVRRRGQEARLRCSPMKGHSHVYWYRQLPEEGLKFMVYLQKENIIDESGMPKERFSAEFPKEGPSILRIQQVVRGDSAAYFCASSPGNNQPQHFGDGTRLSIL.

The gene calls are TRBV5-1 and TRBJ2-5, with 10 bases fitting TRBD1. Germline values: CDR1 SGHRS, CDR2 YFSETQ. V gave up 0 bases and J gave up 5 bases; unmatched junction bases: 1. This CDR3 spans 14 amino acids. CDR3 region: CASSLGQGAETQYF. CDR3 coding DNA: TGCGCCAGCAGCTTGGGACAGGGGGCCGAGACCCAGTACTTC.

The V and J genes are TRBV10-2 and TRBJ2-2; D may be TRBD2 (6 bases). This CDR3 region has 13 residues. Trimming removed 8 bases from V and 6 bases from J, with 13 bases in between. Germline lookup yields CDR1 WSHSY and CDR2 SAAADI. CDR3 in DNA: TGCGCCAGCTCCGGAGGGGCGGCCGGGGAGCTGTTTTTT. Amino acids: CASSGGAAGELFF.

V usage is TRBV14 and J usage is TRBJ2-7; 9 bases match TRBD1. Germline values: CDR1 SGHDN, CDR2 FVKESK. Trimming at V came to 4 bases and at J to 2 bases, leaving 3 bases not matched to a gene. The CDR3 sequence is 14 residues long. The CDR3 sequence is CASSLGQGTYEQYF. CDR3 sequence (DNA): TGTGCCAGCAGCCTCGGACAGGGGACCTACGAGCAGTACTTC.

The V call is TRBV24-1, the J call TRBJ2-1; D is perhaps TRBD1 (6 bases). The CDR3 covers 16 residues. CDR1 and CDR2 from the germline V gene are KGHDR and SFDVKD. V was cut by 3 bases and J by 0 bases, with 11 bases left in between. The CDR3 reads CATSDGDTSSYNEQFF. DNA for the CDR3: TGTGCCACCAGTGATGGGGACACGAGCTCCTACAATGAGCAGTTCTTC.

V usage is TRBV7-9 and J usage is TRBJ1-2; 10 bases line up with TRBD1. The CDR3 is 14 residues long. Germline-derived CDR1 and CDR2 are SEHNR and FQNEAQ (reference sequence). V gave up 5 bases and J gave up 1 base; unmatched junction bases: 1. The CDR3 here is CASSRTGGNYGYTF. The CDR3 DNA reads TGTGCCAGCAGCCGGACAGGGGGTAACTATGGCTACACCTTC.